The 11 T cell receptor beta chains presented below share a single source sample, sequenced in a study of response to subunit inactivated influenza vaccine. Via MiXCR, TCRdb re-called the RT-PCR reads, giving one row per CDR3 protein. The sample has hundreds of thousands of distinct CDR3 sequences, approximately 7.6% seen once; the top ten hold 10% to 15%. The specimen comprised PBMCs from blood, sampled approximately 25 months after vaccination. Receptors were obtained from a man aged 45 to 75 who received an inactivated influenza vaccine.

This clonotype was observed at least ten times. The rearrangement links TRBV4-3 to TRBJ2-2; 8 bases are a match to TRBD2. The ends lost 1 base at V and 4 bases at J; junction bases unmatched: 11. In germline, CDR1 is LGHNA, CDR2 YSLEER. The CDR3 consists of 18 residues. CDR3 sequence: CASSQGVSGSSGTGELFF. In DNA, the CDR3 is TGCGCCAGCAGCCAAGGAGTGAGCGGGAGCTCAGGCACCGGGGAGCTGTTTTTT.

The chain links TRBV6-5 to TRBJ1-3; D not certain. The CDR3 covers 15 residues. Between the trimmed V and J ends, which lost 2 bases and 1 base, there was a span of 9 bases. Germline CDR1 is MNHEY and CDR2 is SVGAGI. The CDR3 DNA follows: TGTGCCAGCAGTTACGGCCCGTATTCTGGAAACACCATATATTTT. This encodes CASSYGPYSGNTIYF.

This clonotype was found many times. The genes are TRBV6-2 or TRBV6-3 and TRBJ1-5, with unresolved D. The V gene's germline CDR1 is MNHEY and CDR2 SVGEGT. V lost 5 bases to trimming and J lost 0 bases, with 14 bases between them. The CDR3 extends over 16 amino acids. The CDR3 is CASSTIDNYSNQPQHF. The CDR3 DNA reads TGTGCCAGCAGTACTATTGACAACTATAGCAATCAGCCCCAGCATTTT.

This clonotype showed up just once. The CDR3, as DNA: TGTGCCAGCAGACCGTCGGCAAAGAACACTGAAGCTTTCTTT. Translated, it gives CASRPSAKNTEAFF. This chain connects TRBV28 to TRBJ1-1; D gene uncertain. The CDR3 extends over 14 amino acids. Between the trimmed V and J ends, which lost 6 bases and 1 base, there was a span of 12 bases. Germline V gene lookup returns CDR1 MDHEN and CDR2 SYDVKM.

This clonotype has more than one count but fewer than ten. The rearrangement links TRBV4-1 to TRBJ1-5, with D possibly matching TRBD1 (5 bases). With 1 base removed from V and 2 bases from J, the gap between germline ends came to 15 bases. The CDR3 has 17 residues. Germline CDR1 and CDR2: MGHRA and YSYEKL. CDR3 sequence (DNA): TGCGCCAGCAGCCAAGTCGACAGTTTCCTAGGCAATCAGCCCCAGCATTTT. Protein product: CASSQVDSFLGNQPQHF.

The rearrangement joins TRBV4-3 to TRBJ2-3; either TRBD1 or TRBD2 may fit D (5 bases each). The CDR3 spans 15 residues. The V gene lost 1 base and the J gene lost 5 bases, with 13 bases spanning the gap. CDR1 is LGHNA and CDR2 is YSLEER in the germline V gene. The DNA for the CDR3 is TGCGCCAGCAGCCAAGCCCAAGGGACGGGAGATACGCAGTATTTT. Residues: CASSQAQGTGDTQYF.

The V gene is TRBV20-1, the J gene TRBJ1-3; D is ambiguous. V was clipped by 5 bases and J by 0 bases, with 5 bases between them. The germline gives CDR1 DFQATT, CDR2 SNEGSKA (reference sequence). This CDR3 has 12 residues. CDR3 sequence: CSAFNSGNTIYF. In DNA form, the CDR3 reads TGCAGTGCTTTCAACTCTGGAAACACCATATATTTT.

This clonotype came up a few times. The chain links TRBV7-2 to TRBJ1-1; 7 bases agree with TRBD1. V lost 3 bases, J lost 4 bases, and 5 bases stayed unmatched. The CDR3 spans 14 residues. CDR1 is SGHTA and CDR2 is FQGNSA in the germline V gene. CDR3 residues: CASSLPTGFTEAFF. CDR3 in DNA: TGTGCCAGCAGCTTGCCGACAGGGTTCACTGAAGCTTTCTTT.

This clonotype turned up a few times. This chain links TRBV5-1 with TRBJ2-5; a possible D gene is TRBD2 (6 bases). V lost 2 bases and J 4 bases, leaving 15 bases between the germline ends. This CDR3 comprises 15 residues. Germline-derived CDR1 and CDR2 are SGHRS and YFSETQ. The CDR3 sequence is CASSFSAPGGETQYF. The CDR3 nucleotides read TGCGCCAGCAGCTTCTCGGCCCCCGGGGGAGAGACCCAGTACTTC.

There are a few counts of this clonotype. J is TRBJ2-2 and V is TRBV12-3 or TRBV12-4; 9 positions agree with TRBD2. V shed 5 bases, J shed 5 bases, and the junction held 9 bases outside the gene matches. This CDR3 region has 16 residues. CDR3 in amino acids: CASSRRRGGRTGELFF. The CDR3 DNA follows: TGTGCCAGCAGTAGAAGGCGGGGGGGCCGTACCGGGGAGCTGTTTTTT.

This clonotype was seen a few times. The V call is TRBV27, the J call TRBJ2-7; 13 bases match TRBD2. Germline assignment: CDR1 MNHEY and CDR2 SMNVEV (reference sequence). V shed 5 bases and J 7 bases; nucleotides not matched to a gene: 14. This CDR3 has 17 residues. The CDR3 DNA sequence: TGTGCCAGCAGTCCCACTAGCGGGAGGGCCTCTTTGGGGGAGCAGTACTTC. This sequence encodes CASSPTSGRASLGEQYF.